A selection of T cell receptor beta chains follows, all from one sample in a study of cytomegalovirus exposure and HLA in healthy donors. Some clones are missing from TCRdb's copy, which holds only in-frame ones; the method was immunoSEQ multiplex PCR. The top ten hold 0.8% to 1% of the sample, which has about 160,000 clones, 87% seen once. Sequences were obtained from PBMCs. The receptors here all came from a woman aged 25 to 45 in good health and CMV-seronegative. Both conserved end residues are trimmed from each CDR3. Not every row has a clone size; where given, it reads once, few, many or a size class.

TRBV4-1	NA	TRBJ2-7	ASSLRGDYEQY
TRBV11-2	NA	TRBJ2-3	ASSWTSGSPDTQY
TRBV2	NA	TRBJ2-2	ASIRRAGRDTGELF
TRBV27	NA	TRBJ1-3	ASSSPGSGNTIY
TRBV4-1	few	TRBJ1-5	ASSPDSNQPQH
TRBV30	NA	TRBJ1-4	AWSSPGAGGEKLF
TRBV28	NA	TRBJ1-2	ASSLVGQGVGYT
TRBV7-9	few	TRBJ1-5	ASSLGGDQPQH
TRBV6-5	NA	TRBJ2-1	ASSYSKDIYNEQF
TRBV9	NA	TRBJ1-4	ASSVTGLTNEKLF
TRBV27	NA	TRBJ1-1	ASSLRDRGGTEAF
TRBV4-1	NA	TRBJ2-7	ASSQDRGGYEQY
TRBV4-1	NA	TRBJ2-5	ASSQDAPGLRRGQETQY
TRBV5-4	NA	TRBJ2-5	ASSLDRGGGTQY
TRBV2	NA	TRBJ2-7	ASSEVLGSEQY
TRBV18	NA	TRBJ1-2	ASTPRSDYGYT
TRBV5-6	few	TRBJ1-1	ASRWQGYTEAF
TRBV11-3	NA	TRBJ2-3	ASSSRLAGVLGDTQY
TRBV7-8	NA	TRBJ2-7	ASSIRAYEQY
TRBV6-5	few	TRBJ2-7	ASSYSVRYEQY
TRBV9	NA	TRBJ2-2	ASTPRGRDTGELF
TRBV2	once	TRBJ2-7	ATSGTGGLKQY
TRBV15	NA	TRBJ2-5	ATSRDGQGARETQY
TRBV5-1	NA	TRBJ2-7	ASSLGEAYEQY
TRBV7-2	once	TRBJ2-7	ASSSTSGAQSSYEQY
TRBV7-6	NA	TRBJ2-1	ASSLGAGSWKLF
TRBV5-1	NA	TRBJ2-3	ASSLLKLAGVRLGDTQY
TRBV6-5	NA	TRBJ1-2	ASKETGARGYT
TRBV11-2	once	TRBJ2-7	ASSLYPSEETESYEQY
TRBV6-6	NA	TRBJ1-1	ASSYSPGDTEAF
TRBV5-1	NA	TRBJ1-1	ASRTGVGGAEAF
TRBV4-1	NA	TRBJ2-1	ASSHPGLGYNEQF
TRBV6-1	once	TRBJ2-2	ASSLYGTNTGELF
TRBV19	NA	TRBJ2-1	ASSILLAGYNEQF
TRBV6-5	NA	TRBJ1-6	ASSYRTGGPTPLH
TRBV7-2	NA	TRBJ2-7	ASSLAWAGMGYEQY
TRBV5-4	NA	TRBJ2-5	ASSLRLAGTPRPLGETQY
TRBV28	NA	TRBJ2-1	ASSPEPALNNNEQF
TRBV5-6	NA	TRBJ1-1	ASSLEGRNTEAF
TRBV11-2	NA	TRBJ2-7	ASSFLAGSYEQY
TRBV28	NA	TRBJ1-5	ASSLSGQGRRRQSNQPQH
TRBV9	NA	TRBJ2-3	ASSLIAGSTDTQY
TRBV9	NA	TRBJ2-6	ASSVNGGAQAVLT
TRBV4-2	NA	TRBJ2-1	ASSQDRLAGDNEQF
TRBV11-2	NA	TRBJ1-5	ASSLDSGFDQPQH
TRBV7-9	NA	TRBJ2-7	ASSSTGQGAEQY
TRBV11-3	NA	TRBJ1-2	ASSPPGLAATVT
TRBV18	NA	TRBJ1-2	ASSPLDRDLYGYT
TRBV6-5	NA	TRBJ2-7	ASSNLGLAGDEQY
TRBV14	NA	TRBJ2-5	ASSQGDRGLWQETQY
TRBV29-1	NA	TRBJ2-1	SVVGGSPNEQF
TRBV28	NA	TRBJ1-1	ASSLYGTGGSINTEAF
TRBV29-1	NA	TRBJ1-1	SGPGQGTTEAF
TRBV29-1	NA	TRBJ1-3	STWGGTSGNTIY
TRBV19	NA	TRBJ2-7	ASSTKIRDRAYEQY
TRBV19	NA	TRBJ1-6	ASSIGAGKDSPLH
TRBV19	NA	TRBJ2-2	ASRRGGGNTGELF
TRBV14	NA	TRBJ2-2	ASSPRLAGDGELF
TRBV18	NA	TRBJ1-2	ASSPDRASDGYT